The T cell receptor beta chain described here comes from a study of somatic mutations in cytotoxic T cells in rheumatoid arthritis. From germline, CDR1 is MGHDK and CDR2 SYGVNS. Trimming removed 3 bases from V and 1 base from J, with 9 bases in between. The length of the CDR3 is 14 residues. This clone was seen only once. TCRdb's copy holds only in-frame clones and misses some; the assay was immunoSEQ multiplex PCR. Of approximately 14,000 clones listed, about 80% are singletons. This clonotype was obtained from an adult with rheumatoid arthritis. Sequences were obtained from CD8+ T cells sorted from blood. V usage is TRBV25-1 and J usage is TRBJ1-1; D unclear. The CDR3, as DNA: TGTGCCAGCAGTGAGGCACACTGGAACACTGAAGCTTTCTTT. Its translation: CASSEAHWNTEAFF.